A single sample is the source of the 5 T cell receptor beta chains below, sequenced in a study of beta chain features in type 1 diabetes. The isolated RNA, all of it, was reverse transcribed, so expressed TCRB transcripts were what got sequenced. Repertoires were generated with immunoSEQ multiplex PCR, while TCRdb's copy carries only in-frame clones and drops some. The sample includes over 650,000 clones, 11% to 15% of them seen just once. General study findings and limits: Among all four CD4+ subsets, Type 1 diabetes patients had TCRB CDR3s that were moderately but significantly shorter.

Antigen specificity for these receptors is unknown. Sample: naive CD4+ T cells from blood. The origin of the receptors is a man between 18 and 35 years old with type 1 diabetes.

V gene TRBV6-1 combines with J gene TRBJ2-5, with 8 positions matching TRBD2. J lost 1 base, V lost 7 bases, and 2 bases had no gene match. There are 13 residues in the CDR3. CDR1 is MNHNS and CDR2 is SASEGT in the germline V gene. The CDR3 nucleotides are TGTGCCAGCAACGGGGGGGGCCAAGAGACCCAGTACTTC. Its translation: CASNGGGQETQYF.

This clone was counted a few times. The CDR3 here is CASTLLAGISTDTQYF. CDR3 nucleotide sequence: TGTGCCAGCACCCTTCTAGCGGGAATTAGCACAGATACGCAGTATTTT. The chain uses TRBV7-2 and TRBJ2-3, with 9 bases matching TRBD2. This CDR3 spans 16 amino acids. The ends lost 7 bases at V and 0 bases at J; junction bases unmatched: 8. CDR1 and CDR2 from the germline V gene are SGHTA and FQGNSA.

The gene calls are TRBV5-1 and TRBJ2-1; 9 nucleotides match TRBD2. The germline gives CDR1 SGHRS, CDR2 YFSETQ. The V and J ends lost 0 bases and 7 bases, in that order; junction bases with no gene match: 5. The CDR3 has 15 amino acids. The CDR3 sequence: CASSLAPSGINEQFF. CDR3 bases: TGCGCCAGCAGCTTGGCGCCTAGCGGGATTAATGAGCAGTTCTTC.

In its sample, this clone was seen a few times. V is TRBV11-2 and J is TRBJ1-6, with D tentatively TRBD1 (5 bases). Trimming left V 5 bases short and J 10 bases short, with 18 bases between. The CDR3 spans 15 residues. Germline loops: CDR1 SGHAT, CDR2 FQNNGV. The CDR3 is CASSDLQGRTSPLHF. CDR3 nucleotides: TGTGCCAGCAGCGACCTCCAGGGTAGGACATCACCCCTCCACTTT.

This clone turned up a few times. This rearrangement joins TRBV9 to TRBJ2-7; D might be TRBD2 (5 bases). V was pared by 0 bases and J by 0 bases, with 10 bases between. The CDR3 is 15 amino acids. Germline values: CDR1 SGDLS, CDR2 YYNGEE. CDR3 bases: TGTGCCAGCAGCGTAGCCCCGGGGAGCTCCTACGAGCAGTACTTC. This sequence encodes CASSVAPGSSYEQYF. Using reference TRBV9 and TRBJ2-7 for the parts outside the CDR3, the full variable domain is DSGVTQTPKHLITATGQRVTLRCSPRSGDLSVYWYQQSLDQGLQFLIQYYNGEERAKGNILERFSAQQFPDLHSELNLSSLELGDSALYFCASSVAPGSSYEQYFGPGTRLTVT.